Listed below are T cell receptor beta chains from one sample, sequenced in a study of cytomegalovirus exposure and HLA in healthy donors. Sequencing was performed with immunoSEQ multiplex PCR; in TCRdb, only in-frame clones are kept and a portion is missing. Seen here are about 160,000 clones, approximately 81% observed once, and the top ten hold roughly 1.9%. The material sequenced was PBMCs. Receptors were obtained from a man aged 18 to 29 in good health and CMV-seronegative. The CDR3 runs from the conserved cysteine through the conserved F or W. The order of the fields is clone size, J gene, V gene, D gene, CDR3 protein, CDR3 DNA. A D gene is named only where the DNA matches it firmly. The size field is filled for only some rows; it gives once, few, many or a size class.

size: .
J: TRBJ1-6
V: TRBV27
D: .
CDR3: CASSSGVLNSPLHF
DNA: TGTGCCAGCAGTTCCGGGGTACTTAATTCACCCCTCCACTTT

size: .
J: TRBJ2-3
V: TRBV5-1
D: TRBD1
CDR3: CASSPGTVDTDTQYF
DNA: TGCGCCAGCAGCCCCGGGACAGTAGACACAGATACGCAGTATTTT

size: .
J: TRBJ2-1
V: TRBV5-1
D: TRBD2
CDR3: CASSPRLAGGLEQFF
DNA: TGCGCCAGCAGCCCGCGACTAGCGGGGGGTCTTGAGCAGTTCTTC

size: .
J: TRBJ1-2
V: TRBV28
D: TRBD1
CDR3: CASSPRDSDYYGYTF
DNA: TGTGCCAGCAGTCCCCGGGACAGCGATTACTATGGCTACACCTTC

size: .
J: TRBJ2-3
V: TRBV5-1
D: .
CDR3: CASSLGGGGRTDTQYF
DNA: TGCGCCAGCAGCTTGGGTGGGGGCGGCCGCACAGATACGCAGTATTTT

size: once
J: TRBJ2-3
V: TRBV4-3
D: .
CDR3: CASRGAGVKDTQYF
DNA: TGCGCCAGCAGAGGGGCAGGGGTGAAAGATACGCAGTATTTT

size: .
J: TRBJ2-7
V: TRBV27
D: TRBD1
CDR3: CASSSSGTGGSHEQYF
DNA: TGTGCCAGCAGTTCCTCCGGGACAGGGGGCTCGCACGAGCAGTACTTC

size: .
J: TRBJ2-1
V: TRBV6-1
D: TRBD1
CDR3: CASSEALFGGQGASNEQFF
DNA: TGTGCCAGCAGTGAAGCGCTCTTCGGTGGACAGGGGGCCTCCAATGAGCAGTTCTTC

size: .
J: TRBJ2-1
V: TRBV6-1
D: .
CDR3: CASRRSIYNEQFF
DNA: TGTGCCAGCAGGAGAAGCATTTACAATGAGCAGTTCTTC

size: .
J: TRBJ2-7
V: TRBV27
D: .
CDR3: CASSLSTRGYEQYF
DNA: TGTGCCAGCAGTTTGTCGACTAGAGGCTACGAGCAGTACTTC

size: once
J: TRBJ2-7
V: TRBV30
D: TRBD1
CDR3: CAWTPGQGYEQYF
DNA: TGTGCCTGGACACCGGGACAGGGCTACGAGCAGTACTTC

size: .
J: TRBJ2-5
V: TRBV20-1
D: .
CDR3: CSTVTIFQQYF
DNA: TGCAGTACGGTTACTATCTTCCAGCAGTACTTC

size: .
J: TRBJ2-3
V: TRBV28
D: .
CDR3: CASSFRTDTQYF
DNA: TGTGCCAGCAGTTTCAGAACAGATACGCAGTATTTT

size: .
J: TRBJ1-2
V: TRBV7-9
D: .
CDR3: CASSAGGSRGYTF
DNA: TGTGCCAGCAGTGCGGGGGGTAGTAGAGGCTACACCTTC

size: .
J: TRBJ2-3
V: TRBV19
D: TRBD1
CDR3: CASSYRGLGTDTQYF
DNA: TGTGCCAGTAGCTACAGGGGGCTAGGCACAGATACGCAGTATTTT

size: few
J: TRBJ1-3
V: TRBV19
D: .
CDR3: CASGGQPSGNTIYF
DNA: TGTGCCAGTGGCGGACAGCCCTCTGGAAACACCATATATTTT

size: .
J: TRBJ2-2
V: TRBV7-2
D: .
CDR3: CASSLRRAPGELFF
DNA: TGTGCCAGCAGCCTCCGCAGGGCCCCCGGGGAGCTGTTTTTT

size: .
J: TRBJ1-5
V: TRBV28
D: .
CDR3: CASSFPYSNQPQHF
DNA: TGTGCCAGCAGCTTTCCCTATAGCAATCAGCCCCAGCATTTT

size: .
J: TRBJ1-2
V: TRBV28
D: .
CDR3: CASSSEPRDYGYTF
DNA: TGTGCCAGCAGTTCCGAGCCCCGGGACTATGGCTACACCTTC

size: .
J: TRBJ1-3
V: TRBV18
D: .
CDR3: CASSPFLGNTIYF
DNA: TGTGCCAGCTCACCGTTTCTTGGAAACACCATATATTTT

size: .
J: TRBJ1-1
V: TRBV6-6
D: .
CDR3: CASSYLGGDYTEAFF
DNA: TGCGCCAGCAGTTACCTCGGGGGTGATTACACTGAAGCTTTCTTT

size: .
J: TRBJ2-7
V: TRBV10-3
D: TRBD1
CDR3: CAISGGQHSLGEQYF
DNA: TGTGCCATCAGTGGGGGACAGCATTCTTTGGGGGAGCAGTACTTC

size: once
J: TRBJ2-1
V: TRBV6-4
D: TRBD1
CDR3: CASSGDRGNEQFF
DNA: TGTGCCAGCAGTGGCGACAGGGGCAATGAGCAGTTCTTC

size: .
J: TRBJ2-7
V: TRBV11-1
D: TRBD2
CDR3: CASSLAPSGNIYEQYF
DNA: TGTGCCAGCAGCTTAGCGCCTAGCGGGAATATCTACGAGCAGTACTTC

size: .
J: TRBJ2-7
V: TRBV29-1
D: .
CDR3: CSVGGTGSSYEQYF
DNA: TGCAGCGTTGGCGGAACAGGTAGCTCCTACGAGCAGTACTTC

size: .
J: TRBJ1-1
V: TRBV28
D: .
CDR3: CASSSTLGSPEAFF
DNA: TGTGCCAGCAGTTCAACTCTTGGGAGCCCTGAAGCTTTCTTT

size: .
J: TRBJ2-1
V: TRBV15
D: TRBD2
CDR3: CATSRTSGSSYNEQFF
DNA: TGTGCCACCAGCCGGACTAGCGGGAGTTCCTACAATGAGCAGTTCTTC

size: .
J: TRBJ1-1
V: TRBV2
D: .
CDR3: CASSDLYSNTEAFF
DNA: TGTGCCAGCAGTGACCTTTACTCGAACACTGAAGCTTTCTTT

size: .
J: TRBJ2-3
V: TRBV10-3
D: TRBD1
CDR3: CAISVTGGGADTQYF
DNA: TGTGCCATCAGTGTGACAGGGGGCGGGGCAGATACGCAGTATTTT

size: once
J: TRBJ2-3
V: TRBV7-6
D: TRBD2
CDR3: CASSFGSGTDTQYF
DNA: TGTGCCAGCAGCTTCGGTAGCGGGACGGATACGCAGTATTTT

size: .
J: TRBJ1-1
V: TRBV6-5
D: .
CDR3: CASSYSGGSTEAFF
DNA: TGTGCCAGCAGTTACTCGGGCGGGAGCACTGAAGCTTTCTTT